A single sample is the source of the 31 T cell receptor beta chains below, sequenced in a study of tumor-infiltrating lymphocytes in primary liver carcinoma. Extraction of RNA together with DNA used about 17-31 mg of unsorted bulk tissue. Total RNA (around 500 ng) served as template for TCR beta cDNA synthesis primed by a constant-region primer. Generation of the TCR beta libraries relied on three nested multiplex PCR rounds using slightly modified ARM-PCR. The opening two PCR rounds, around 9 cycles each, paired TRBV1-TRBV30 forward primers with a C-beta reverse primer. TCRdb independently ran MiXCR on the multiplex PCR reads; one entry per CDR3 protein. The sample includes 95,000 to 150,000 distinct CDR3 sequences, 55% to 75% of them seen just once. Sequenced: liver tumor tissue from sampling region 1. The subset denotes: tumor region T1, superior pole. Receptor source: an older woman with primary liver carcinoma and hepatitis B virus infection.

A note on this clonotype: At one of its ends the junction is not consistent with the germline gene, which may arise from a read error. This chain links TRBV11-3 with TRBJ2-7; 7 bases are a match to TRBD1. The CDR3 runs 15 residues. CDR1 is SGHNT and CDR2 is YENEEA in the germline V gene. CDR3 loop: CASGPGTVGNYEQYF. CDR3 DNA: TGTGCCAGCGGCCCCGGGACAGTGGGCAACTACGAGCAGTATTTC.

A word on this clonotype: A much larger clone differs by one base, so this may be a read error. This chain joins TRBV29-1 and TRBJ2-7, with a possible D match to TRBD1 (6 bases). Trimming left V 7 bases short and J 1 base short, with 14 bases between. Germline V gene data show CDR1 as SQVTM and CDR2 as ANQGSEA. The CDR3 length is 13 residues. CDR3 DNA sequence: TGCAGCGCCCCGACAGGAGAGTCCTACGAGCAGTACTTC. Its protein is CSAPTGESYEQYF.

Regarding this clonotype: A read error is possible here, since a much larger clone lies one base away. The chain has TRBV29-1 and TRBJ2-7; 10 bases line up with TRBD2. Germline assignment: CDR1 SQVTM and CDR2 ANQGSEA. The CDR3 covers 14 residues. The CDR3 loop is CSVEVAGGFYEHYF. Written as DNA, the CDR3 is TGCAGCGTTGAGGTAGCGGGAGGTTTCTACGAGCACTACTTC.

Notes on this clonotype: Possible read error: a much larger clone is one base away. The gene calls are TRBV12-3 or TRBV12-4 and TRBJ1-1, with TRBD1 matching 9 bases. This CDR3 comprises 14 residues. V shed 11 bases, J shed 5 bases, and the junction held 12 bases outside the gene matches. In DNA, the CDR3 is TGTGCCGGCATCCCGGACAGGGGTGTTACTGAAGCTTTCTTT. It codes for CAGIPDRGVTEAFF.

Comments on this clonotype: This may come from a read error, since a much larger clone is one base off. J is TRBJ2-1 and V is TRBV29-1, with 9 bases lining up with TRBD1. Germline V gene data show CDR1 as SQVTM and CDR2 as ANQGSEA. The trim removed 7 bases at V and 7 bases at J, leaving 8 bases unmatched. This CDR3 has 13 amino acids. The CDR3 here is CSARRDRVNEQFF. CDR3 coding DNA: TGCAGCGCCCGCCGGGACAGGGTGAATGAGCAGTTCTTC.

This clonotype was seen once. This may come from a read error, since a much larger clone is one base off. The V and J genes are TRBV6-5 and TRBJ1-6; D gene unclear. V lost 6 bases to trimming and J lost 7 bases, with 13 bases between them. The V gene's germline CDR1 is MNHEY and CDR2 SVGAGI. The CDR3 covers 14 residues. The CDR3 DNA reads as TGTGCCAGCAGGACGGAGGGCGTCAATTCACCCCTCCACTTT. It codes for CASRTEGVNSPLHF.

As to this clonotype: At one end, the junction sequence differs from germline, possibly due to a read error. The chain recombines TRBV11-2 with TRBJ2-7; D remains ambiguous. CDR1 is SGHAT and CDR2 is FQNNGV in the germline V gene. This CDR3 comprises 13 residues. The CDR3 DNA sequence: TGTGCCAGCAGCTCTGGCAGTGGCTACGAGCAGTGCTTC. Its translation is CASSSGSGYEQCF.

About this clonotype itself: The conserved closing phenylalanine or tryptophan is absent in this CDR3, likely reflecting a read error. V usage is TRBV11-1 and J usage is TRBJ2-7; D tentatively reads TRBD1 or TRBD2 (6 bases each). The CDR3 covers 15 residues. Germline V gene sequence: CDR1 SGHAT, CDR2 FQDESV (reference sequence). The CDR3 sequence: CVSNPRTAGLREQYL. Written as DNA, the CDR3 is TGTGTCAGCAACCCTCGGACAGCAGGACTACGCGAGCAGTACTTA.

With regard to this clonotype: Possible read error: a much larger clone is one base away. This chain links TRBV10-1 with TRBJ2-7, with a tentative D call TRBD1 (6 bases). V shed 2 bases and J shed 2 bases, with 22 bases lying between them. CDR3 length: 18 residues. CDR1 is WNHNN, CDR2 SYGVQD, per germline (reference sequence). The DNA for the CDR3 is TGCGCCAGCAGTGAGACCCTGCCCCTCACAGGGCTAACCTACGAGCAGTACTTC. Protein: CASSETLPLTGLTYEQYF.

A note on this clonotype: The junction and the germline gene differ at one end; a read error may be behind it. The chain employs TRBV6-2 or TRBV6-3 and TRBJ1-2, with TRBD1 identical over 7 bases. The length of the CDR3 is 15 residues. Germline CDR1 reads MNHEY; CDR2 reads SVGEGT. This chain's CDR3 is CANSYSGTALYGYTF. The CDR3 DNA is TGTGCCAACAGTTACTCGGGGACAGCTCTCTATGGCTACACCTTC.

V usage is TRBV6-1 and J usage is TRBJ2-1; TRBD2 aligns across 11 bases. The germline gives CDR1 MNHNS, CDR2 SASEGT. With 9 bases clipped from V and 0 bases from J, the junction kept 19 bases outside the gene matches. This CDR3 has 20 residues. This CDR3 is CASSLQTSGTKLASYNEQFF. CDR3 bases: TGTGCCAGTAGCCTCCAGACTAGCGGGACGAAACTCGCCTCCTACAATGAGCAGTTCTTC.

This rearrangement joins TRBV29-1 to TRBJ2-1; the D gene is possibly TRBD2 (6 bases). The V end lost 4 bases, the J end lost 8 bases, and 18 bases lay between the germline ends. From germline, CDR1 is SQVTM and CDR2 ANQGSEA. This CDR3 region has 14 residues. CDR3 bases: TGCAGCGTTGCAGGGACTTACGGGAAGTATGAGCAGTTCTTC. Translated: CSVAGTYGKYEQFF.

V is TRBV4-2 and J is TRBJ2-7, with D tentatively TRBD2 (5 bases). Trimming removed 0 bases from V and 10 bases from J, with 16 bases in between. Germline assignment: CDR1 LGHNA and CDR2 YNFKEQ. There are 14 residues in the CDR3. Here the CDR3 reads CASSQELVGDDQYF. The CDR3 DNA is TGTGCCAGCAGCCAAGAGCTTGTGGGAGATGATCAGTACTTC.

This clonotype was seen a single time. A much larger clone is a single base away; this may be a read error. CDR3 DNA sequence: TGTGCCAGCAGTTCAGGCATTTGGGAGCAGTACTTC. This codes for CASSSGIWEQYF. This chain joins TRBV28 and TRBJ2-7; D unclear. The CDR3 runs to 12 residues. The V gene's germline CDR1 is MDHEN and CDR2 SYDVKM. V lost 4 bases and J lost 7, with 11 bases in between.

This clonotype has a single count. In this CDR3 the conserved last residue, phenylalanine or tryptophan, is missing, so a read error is likely. The chain employs TRBV11-2 and TRBJ2-1, with 8 bases that match TRBD2. There are 20 residues in the CDR3. Germline lookup yields CDR1 SGHAT and CDR2 FQNNGV. Germline trimming cut 5 bases from V and 0 bases from J; bases unmatched to any gene: 18. CDR3 nucleotide sequence: TGTGCCAGCAGCCACCAGACTAGCGTGAGGCCCGAGAGCTCCTACAATGAGCAGTTCTCC. It codes for CASSHQTSVRPESSYNEQFS.

This clonotype was seen more than once but under ten times. V is TRBV14 and J is TRBJ2-1; D uncertain. V shed 1 base and J shed 12 bases, with 10 bases lying between them. Germline CDR1 and CDR2: SGHDN and FVKESK. The CDR3 is made up of 12 amino acids. Here the CDR3 DNA reads TGTGCCAGCAGCCAAGTCGCACATAGGCAGTTCTTC. This translates into CASSQVAHRQFF.

The gene calls are TRBV29-1 and TRBJ2-3; possible D gene TRBD1, 6 bases. The CDR3 runs 14 residues. V was cut by 8 bases and J by 2 bases, with 17 bases left in between. The germline V gene encodes CDR1 SQVTM and CDR2 ANQGSEA. The CDR3 bases are TGCAGCACCGGGACATGGTCAAACACAGATACGCAGTATTTT. Translated, it gives CSTGTWSNTDTQYF.

This clonotype has only a few counts. CDR3 DNA: TGTGCCAGCAGCCTAGAAGTATCGGGACGGAAAAATGACTACACCTTC. Its translation is CASSLEVSGRKNDYTF. The rearrangement uses TRBV28 and TRBJ1-2, with D possibly matching TRBD1 (5 bases). V was shortened by 6 bases and J by 10 bases, with 27 bases between the two germline ends. The CDR3 length is 16 residues. Germline V gives CDR1 MDHEN, CDR2 SYDVKM.

Note on this clonotype: Given a much more abundant clone one base away, this may be a read error. This chain connects TRBV12-3 or TRBV12-4 to TRBJ1-1; D ambiguous. The CDR3 spans 11 residues. The CDR3: CANSLGAQAFF. The DNA of the CDR3 is TGTGCCAACAGTCTAGGAGCTCAAGCTTTCTTT.

This clonotype was found once. A single base separates this from a much larger clone, so it may be a read error. The chain is built from TRBV29-1 and TRBJ1-5; 7 nucleotides align to TRBD1. The V segment lost 7 bases and the J segment 6 bases; nucleotides outside the gene matches: 6. This CDR3 spans 12 amino acids. Germline V lookup: CDR1 SQVTM, CDR2 ANQGSEA. CDR3 sequence: CSAGQDGQPQHF. The CDR3 nucleotides are TGCAGCGCCGGACAGGATGGTCAGCCCCAGCATTTT.

Notes on this clonotype: This may be a read error: a much more frequent sequence differs by one nucleotide. The rearrangement links TRBV12-3 or TRBV12-4 to TRBJ2-7; D remains unclear. The CDR3 runs to 12 residues. With 7 bases removed from V and 0 bases from J, the gap between germline ends came to 7 bases. As DNA, the CDR3 is TGTGCCAGCACGGCTAACTCCTACGAGCAGTACTTC. Protein product: CASTANSYEQYF.

This clonotype was recorded a few times. The rearrangement uses TRBV5-6 and TRBJ2-1; D is unresolved. Germline V gene data show CDR1 as SGHDT and CDR2 as YYEEEE. The CDR3 has 15 amino acids. Trimming removed 0 bases at V and 2 bases at J, with 9 bases between. The CDR3 reads CASSLDPSPYNEQFF. The CDR3 nucleotides read TGTGCCAGCAGCTTGGACCCCTCTCCCTACAATGAGCAGTTCTTC.

V and J are TRBV6-5 and TRBJ2-7, with TRBD2 matching 12 bases. This CDR3 comprises 14 residues. Germline V gene sequence: CDR1 MNHEY, CDR2 SVGAGI. The CDR3: CDNRSSGRVREQYF. The CDR3 nucleotides are TGTGACAACAGGTCTAGCGGGAGGGTTCGGGAGCAGTACTTC.

With respect to this clonotype: One end of the junction is discordant with germline, which a read error may explain. The genes are TRBV11-3 and TRBJ1-1; D is perhaps TRBD1 (5 bases). CDR3 length equals 13 residues. CDR1 and CDR2 (germline): SGHNT, YENEEA. Here the CDR3 reads CAGSRSQATEAFF. CDR3 DNA: TGTGCCGGCAGCCGTTCACAGGCCACTGAAGCTTTCTTT.

The chain is built from TRBV11-2 and TRBJ1-1, with TRBD1 as a possible D gene (5 bases). V dropped 7 bases and J dropped 9 bases, with 12 bases sitting between them. Germline loops: CDR1 SGHAT, CDR2 FQNNGV. The length of the CDR3 is 11 residues. The CDR3, as DNA: TGTGCCAGCATAGGGGCAGCAAAAGCTTTCTTT. Residues: CASIGAAKAFF. Complete variable domain (other parts from reference TRBV11-2 and TRBJ1-1): EAGVAQSPRYKIIEKRQSVAFWCNPISGHATLYWYQQILGQGPKLLIQFQNNGVVDDSQLPKDRFSAERLKGVDSTLKIQPAKLEDSAVYLCASIGAAKAFFGQGTRLTVV.

As concerns this clonotype: One junction end disagrees with the germline gene, perhaps due to a read error. The genes are TRBV11-2 and TRBJ2-7, with TRBD2 matching 8 bases. This CDR3 region has 15 residues. CDR1 and CDR2 from the germline V gene are SGHAT and FQNNGV. The DNA for the CDR3 is TGTGTCAGTAGCTTAGATAGGGGACTAGTTCCCGAGCAGTATTTC. Translating it yields CVSSLDRGLVPEQYF.

This clonotype was counted a single time. V and J are TRBV29-1 and TRBJ2-2; D is uncertain. The CDR3 spans 13 residues. Germline V lookup: CDR1 SQVTM, CDR2 ANQGSEA. V gave up 5 bases and J gave up 1 base, with 8 bases separating them. The CDR3 DNA is TGCAGCGTTATGAGTCAGAACACCGGGGAGCTGTTTTTT. Amino acid sequence: CSVMSQNTGELFF.

Comment on this clonotype: One end of the junction fails to match germline, which may point to a read error. The genes are TRBV4-1 and TRBJ2-7; a weak D match, TRBD2 (6 bases). This CDR3 is 15 amino acids long. Germline assignment: CDR1 MGHRA and CDR2 YSYEKL. Written as DNA, the CDR3 is TGCGCCGGCAGCCAAATAACTGGACTACTCTACGAGCAGTACTTC. Its protein is CAGSQITGLLYEQYF.

The V call is TRBV11-3, the J call TRBJ1-2; no firm D call. Germline V gives CDR1 SGHNT, CDR2 YENEEA. This CDR3 spans 16 amino acids. DNA of the CDR3: TGTGTCGGCAGCCTCACACCACGCGGGACTAACTATGGCTACACCTTC. Its protein product is CVGSLTPRGTNYGYTF.

J is TRBJ2-2 and V is TRBV19, with TRBD1 identical over 7 bases. This CDR3 comprises 16 residues. The germline gives CDR1 LNHDA, CDR2 SQIVND (reference sequence). Germline trimming cut 3 bases from V and 0 bases from J; bases unmatched to any gene: 4. This CDR3 reads CASSMRDSSNTGELFF. DNA of the CDR3: TGTGCCAGTAGTATGAGGGACAGCTCGAACACCGGGGAGCTGTTTTTT.

Sample share makes this clonotype medium-sized. The rearrangement uses TRBV11-2 and TRBJ1-1; tentatively, D is TRBD1 (6 bases). The V end was cut by 0 bases, the J end by 5 bases, with 13 bases between. The germline CDR1 and CDR2 sequences are SGHAT and FQNNGV. There are 15 residues in the CDR3. This CDR3 is CASSLDPGAGTEAFF. CDR3 nucleotides: TGTGCCAGCAGCTTAGATCCGGGGGCAGGAACTGAAGCTTTCTTT.